A single sample gave rise to the 25 T cell receptor beta chains below, sequenced in a study of identical twins. TCRdb analysed the 5' RACE reads with MiXCR anew, one entry per CDR3 protein. The sample lists some 1,700,000 distinct CDR3 sequences; around 29% were seen once. Sequencing was carried out using cord blood. The receptors shown here come from a newborn girl in good health.

This clonotype has a handful of counts. The V gene is TRBV2, the J gene TRBJ2-3; TRBD1 matches at 8 bases. V trimming: 7 bases; J trimming: 4 bases; junction bases outside the gene matches: 7. This CDR3 has 14 amino acids. The germline gives CDR1 SNHLY, CDR2 FYNNEI. CDR3 sequence (DNA): TGTGCCAGCAAACGGACAGGGAACTCAGATACGCAGTATTTT. Translating gives CASKRTGNSDTQYF.

This clonotype occurred once. This chain links TRBV18 with TRBJ2-5; 7 positions agree with TRBD1. The last part of the DNA fits TRBJ2-7 better; the J call may be wrong. The length of the CDR3 is 13 residues. Germline-derived CDR1 and CDR2 are KGHSH and LQKENI. CDR3 DNA sequence: TGTGCCAGCTCACAGACAGGGATGAACGAGCAGTACTTC. Protein: CASSQTGMNEQYF.

In the case of this clonotype: The junction differs from germline at one of its ends, possibly a read error. The J gene is TRBJ2-5, the V gene TRBV5-1; D is unclear. Germline CDR1 reads SGHRS; CDR2 reads YFSETQ. This CDR3 is built from 17 residues. The CDR3 region is CASSLARYRLGQATQYF. In nucleotides, the CDR3 is TGCGCCAGCAGCTTGGCCCGATACAGACTTGGTCAAGCGACCCAGTACTTC.

This clonotype appeared a few times. The V gene is TRBV11-2, the J gene TRBJ1-2; D is unresolved. The V end was cut by 7 bases, the J end by 7 bases, with 10 bases between. Germline V gene sequence: CDR1 SGHAT, CDR2 FQNNGV. The CDR3 runs to 11 residues. The CDR3 DNA follows: TGTGCCAGCACCCCGATTGGTGGCTACACCTTC. It translates to CASTPIGGYTF.

This clonotype turned up a few times. The chain employs TRBV4-2 and TRBJ2-5; 8 positions agree with TRBD2. Per germline, CDR1 LGHNA and CDR2 YNFKEQ. This CDR3 has 16 amino acids. The ends lost 0 bases at V and 5 bases at J; junction bases unmatched: 8. CDR3 loop: CASSQDPAGALETQYF. In DNA, the CDR3 is TGTGCCAGCAGCCAAGATCCAGCGGGAGCGCTTGAGACCCAGTACTTC.

Only a few counts were recorded for this clonotype. The gene calls are TRBV12-3 or TRBV12-4 and TRBJ2-1; D possibly corresponds to TRBD1 (6 bases). The V end lost 6 bases, the J end lost 8 bases, and 14 bases lay between the germline ends. This CDR3 region has 13 residues. CDR3 nucleotide sequence: TGTGCCAGCAGCACCTCAGGGGTGGATGAGCAGTTCTTC. Amino acids: CASSTSGVDEQFF.

As concerns this clonotype: This CDR3 is missing its conserved last phenylalanine or tryptophan, likely due to a read error. Because the CDR3's place on the DNA is in doubt, the DNA is left out and the CDR3 is given as listed by TCRdb. The chain links TRBV29-1 to TRBJ2-5; TRBD1 is the table's D call, not checked against the DNA. The germline gives CDR1 SQVTM, CDR2 ANQGSEA. Both ends counted, the CDR3 spans 14 residues. The CDR3 loop is CSATFPGQGPTFGS.

The J gene is TRBJ1-2, the V gene TRBV7-2, with no clear D. Germline CDR1 and CDR2: SGHTA and FQGNSA. The V end lost 2 bases, the J end lost 6 bases, and 10 bases lay between the germline ends. This CDR3 is 13 amino acids long. The CDR3 loop reads CASSLIWEDGYTF. In DNA, the CDR3 is TGTGCCAGCAGCTTAATATGGGAAGATGGCTACACCTTC.

This clonotype was recorded a few times. The J gene is TRBJ2-5, the V gene TRBV5-5, with D possibly TRBD1 on 6 matching bases. Germline CDR1 reads SGHKS; CDR2 reads YYEKEE (reference sequence). CDR3 size: 14 residues. Trimming removed 4 bases from V and 2 bases from J, with 12 bases in between. CDR3 sequence reads: CASSRLRGQETQYF. In DNA, the CDR3 is TGTGCCAGCAGCCGGTTGAGGGGGCAAGAGACCCAGTACTTC.

This chain links TRBV7-2 with TRBJ2-3; possible D gene TRBD2, 6 bases. This CDR3 region has 13 residues. Trimming cost V 0 bases and J 8 bases, with 9 bases left between them. From germline, CDR1 is SGHTA and CDR2 FQGNSA. CDR3: CASSLALAPTQYF. CDR3 sequence (DNA): TGTGCCAGCAGCTTAGCCCTAGCGCCTACGCAGTATTTT.

About this clonotype itself: A much more abundant neighbour one base away suggests this may be a read error. The V call is TRBV12-3 or TRBV12-4, the J call TRBJ2-4; no clear D gene. Trimming stripped 6 bases from V and 13 bases from J, with 25 bases between. The CDR3 runs 15 residues. The CDR3: CASSPPGRIIYEQYF. As DNA, the CDR3 is TGTGCCAGCAGCCCCCCCGGTCGGATTATCTATGAGCAGTACTTC.

This clonotype occurred a few times. The V and J genes are TRBV2 and TRBJ2-1; D uncertain. Germline V gene data show CDR1 as SNHLY and CDR2 as FYNNEI. CDR3 length: 13 amino acids. Trimming stripped 6 bases from V and 10 bases from J, with 16 bases between. This chain's CDR3 is CASSVTPSREQFF. CDR3 coding DNA: TGTGCCAGCAGCGTTACCCCGTCCCGGGAGCAGTTCTTC.

The chain has TRBV6-6 and TRBJ1-5; D gene unclear. This CDR3 is 17 amino acids long. Germline lookup yields CDR1 MNHNY and CDR2 SVGAGI (reference sequence). V was shortened by 5 bases and J by 0 bases, with 17 bases between the two germline ends. CDR3 amino acids: CASSQPSIGYSNQPQHF. The CDR3 bases are TGTGCCAGCAGTCAACCCTCGATAGGGTATAGCAATCAGCCCCAGCATTTT.

This chain uses TRBV24-1 with TRBJ1-2, with D unclear. There are 13 residues in the CDR3. Per the germline V gene, CDR1 is KGHDR and CDR2 is SFDVKD. The V end was cut by 3 bases, the J end by 8 bases, with 12 bases between. The CDR3, as DNA: TGTGCCACCAGTGATAATCTTACGGAGGGCTACACCTTC. Translation gives CATSDNLTEGYTF.

In this sample, this clonotype turned up a few times. The chain combines TRBV7-9 with TRBJ2-1; either TRBD1 or TRBD2 may supply D (5 bases each). The CDR3 runs to 19 residues. The V and J ends lost 2 bases and 5 bases respectively, with 25 bases between them. From germline, CDR1 is SEHNR and CDR2 FQNEAQ (reference sequence). The CDR3 sequence is CASSLRINSGPLFHNEQFF. In DNA, the CDR3 is TGTGCCAGCAGCTTACGGATCAATTCGGGACCCCTATTCCACAATGAGCAGTTCTTC.

This clonotype appeared a few times. The chain links TRBV6-5 to TRBJ2-6; no reliable D call. The germline V gene encodes CDR1 MNHEY and CDR2 SVGAGI. The CDR3 extends over 16 amino acids. V lost 7 bases, J lost 2 bases, and 15 bases lay in between. The CDR3 DNA is TGTGCCAGCAAAAAGAGCCGTCTCCCTGGGGCCAACGTCCTGACTTTC. It is translated as CASKKSRLPGANVLTF.

The gene calls are TRBV5-1 and TRBJ2-3, with 9 bases matching TRBD2. There are 15 residues in the CDR3. Germline V gene data show CDR1 as SGHRS and CDR2 as YFSETQ. With V trimmed by 6 bases and J by 3 bases, 8 bases remained unmatched. The CDR3 nucleotides read TGCGCCAGCACTGGTATCGCGGGAGGGACAGATACGCAGTATTTT. Its translation: CASTGIAGGTDTQYF.

This clonotype has only a few counts. This chain links TRBV2 with TRBJ2-3; a weak D match, TRBD2 (5 bases). V was shortened by 8 bases and J by 2 bases, with 11 bases between the two germline ends. From germline, CDR1 is SNHLY and CDR2 FYNNEI. The CDR3 loop spans 13 amino acids. The CDR3: CASRAVLTDTQYF. The CDR3, as DNA: TGTGCCAGCCGAGCGGTACTCACAGATACGCAGTATTTT.

This clonotype was detected ten times or more. V gene TRBV10-3 combines with J gene TRBJ2-7, with TRBD1 matching over 9 bases. The CDR3 consists of 14 residues. J was trimmed by 1 base and V by 6 bases; bases with no gene match: 4. CDR1 and CDR2 from the germline V gene are ENHRY and SYGVKD. CDR3 nucleotides: TGTGCCATCAGCCTCGGGACAGGGTCCTACGAGCAGTACTTC. It is translated as CAISLGTGSYEQYF.

In its sample, this clonotype was seen many times. The J gene is TRBJ2-3, the V gene TRBV4-2; 11 nucleotides line up with TRBD2. The germline gives CDR1 LGHNA, CDR2 YNFKEQ. The junction had 9 bases not matched to a gene; V was cut back by 5 bases and J by 5 bases. The CDR3 extends over 16 amino acids. CDR3 loop: CASSARLAGRGDTQYF. Written as DNA, the CDR3 is TGTGCCAGCAGCGCTCGACTAGCGGGACGCGGAGATACGCAGTATTTT.

The CDR3 nucleotides read TGTGCCAGCAGCCAAGAGGCCGGGGCTCTATCTGGAAACACCATATATTTT. It specifies CASSQEAGALSGNTIYF. The chain uses TRBV4-2 and TRBJ1-3; D perhaps matches TRBD1 (5 bases). This CDR3 has 17 residues. Germline loops: CDR1 LGHNA, CDR2 YNFKEQ. V lost 0 bases and J lost 1, with 13 bases in between.

This rearrangement joins TRBV24-1 to TRBJ2-3; the D is unclear. CDR1 is KGHDR and CDR2 is SFDVKD in the germline V gene. Trimming stripped 0 bases from V and 2 bases from J, with 8 bases between. The CDR3 sequence is 15 residues long. Here the CDR3 reads CATSDLQRTTDTQYF. DNA of the CDR3: TGTGCCACCAGTGATTTGCAGCGCACCACAGATACGCAGTATTTT.

In this sample, this clonotype turned up a few times. The J gene is TRBJ2-3, the V gene TRBV20-1; 10 bases agree with TRBD1. The CDR3 is made up of 13 amino acids. After removal of 6 bases from V and 6 bases from J, the junction contained 6 bases not matched to a gene. CDR1 DFQATT and CDR2 SNEGSKA come from the germline V gene (reference sequence). The CDR3 is CSAPGQGRDTQYF. DNA of the CDR3: TGCAGTGCGCCGGGACAGGGGAGGGATACGCAGTATTTT.

This clonotype was counted between two and nine times. The rearrangement joins TRBV4-1 to TRBJ1-2; the D gene is possibly TRBD1 (5 bases). Looked up from germline, CDR1 is MGHRA and CDR2 is YSYEKL. V dropped 0 bases and J dropped 8 bases, with 13 bases sitting between them. The CDR3 is 14 residues long. This CDR3 reads CASSQDGGAGGYTF. The CDR3 DNA reads as TGCGCCAGCAGCCAAGATGGAGGGGCCGGGGGCTACACCTTC.

The rearrangement uses TRBV4-2 and TRBJ1-1; a weak D match, TRBD1 (6 bases). The CDR3 runs to 15 residues. Germline CDR1 is LGHNA and CDR2 is YNFKEQ. V dropped 5 bases and J dropped 0 bases, with 13 bases sitting between them. This CDR3 reads CASSKGGHMNTEAFF. The CDR3 DNA reads TGTGCCAGCAGCAAAGGGGGACACATGAACACTGAAGCTTTCTTT.